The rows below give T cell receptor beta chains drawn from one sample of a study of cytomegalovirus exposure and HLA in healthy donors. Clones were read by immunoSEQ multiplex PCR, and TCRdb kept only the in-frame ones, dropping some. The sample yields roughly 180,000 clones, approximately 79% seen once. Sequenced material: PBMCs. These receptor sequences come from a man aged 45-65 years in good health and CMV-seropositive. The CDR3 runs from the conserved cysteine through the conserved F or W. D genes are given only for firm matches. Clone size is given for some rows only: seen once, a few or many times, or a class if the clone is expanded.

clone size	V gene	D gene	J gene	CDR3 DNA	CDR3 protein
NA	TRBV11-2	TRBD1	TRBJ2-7	TGTGCCAGCAGTTTCTTGACAGGGGGCGAGCAGTACTTC	CASSFLTGGEQYF
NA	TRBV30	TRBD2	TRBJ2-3	TGTGCCTGGACCCGAGGGACTAAGTCTAGCACAGATACGCAGTATTTT	CAWTRGTKSSTDTQYF
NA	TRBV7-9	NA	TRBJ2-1	TGTGCCAGCAGTCCAGGGTTCGATGAGCAGTTCTTC	CASSPGFDEQFF
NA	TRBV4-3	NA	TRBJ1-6	TGCGCCAGCAGCCAAGAACGGGGTTCACCCCTCCACTTT	CASSQERGSPLHF
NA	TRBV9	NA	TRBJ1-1	TGTGCCAGCAGCCCGCCGGGGGGGGCATGGAACACTGAAGCTTTCTTT	CASSPPGGAWNTEAFF
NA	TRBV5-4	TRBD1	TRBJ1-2	TGTGCCAGCAGCCCGGGGGACAGCCGCTATGGCTACACCTTC	CASSPGDSRYGYTF
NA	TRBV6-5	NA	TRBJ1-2	TGTGCCAGCAGAGAACAGGGTCGTGGCTACACCTTC	CASREQGRGYTF
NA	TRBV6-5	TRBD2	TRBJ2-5	TGTGCCAGCAGTTTCGGGACTAGAGGTCCGGAGACCCAGTACTTC	CASSFGTRGPETQYF
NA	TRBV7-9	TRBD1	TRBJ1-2	TGTGCCAGCAGCTGGGGACAGGGGGCGCGGATCAATGGCTACACCTTC	CASSWGQGARINGYTF
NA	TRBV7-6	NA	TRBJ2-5	TGTGCCAGCAGCTTGTGGAGTTCACAGGGAACCCAGTACTTC	CASSLWSSQGTQYF
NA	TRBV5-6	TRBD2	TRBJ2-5	TGTGCCAGCAGCGGGCACGGGGGGAAAGAGACCCAGTACTTC	CASSGHGGKETQYF
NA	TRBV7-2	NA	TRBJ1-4	TGTGCCAGCAGCTGGGGGGGGGCGAGGAGTGAAAAACTGTTTTTT	CASSWGGARSEKLFF
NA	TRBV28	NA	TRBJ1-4	TGTGCCAGCGTAACAGTTAATGAAAAACTGTTTTTT	CASVTVNEKLFF
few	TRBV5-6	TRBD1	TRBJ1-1	TGTGCCAGCAGCCTCGGGACAGGGAACACTGAAGCTTTCTTT	CASSLGTGNTEAFF
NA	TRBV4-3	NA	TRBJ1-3	TGCGCCAGCAGCCTTATGCTCGCTACCTCTGGAAACACCATATATTTT	CASSLMLATSGNTIYF
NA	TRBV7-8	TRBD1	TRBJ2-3	TGTGCCAGCAGCACTCGGACAGGGTGGGCGCAGTATTTT	CASSTRTGWAQYF
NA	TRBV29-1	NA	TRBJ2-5	TGCAGCGTTGATAGGGGTGGGGGGGAGACCCAGTACTTC	CSVDRGGGETQYF
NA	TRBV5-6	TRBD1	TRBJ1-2	TGTGCCAGCAGCCTTGGGACAGGGGACTATGGCTACACCTTC	CASSLGTGDYGYTF
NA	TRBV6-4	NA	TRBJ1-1	TGTGCCAGCAGTGAGGCAGGGGAGAACACTGAAGCTTTCTTT	CASSEAGENTEAFF
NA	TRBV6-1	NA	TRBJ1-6	TGTGCCAGCAGTGGGCGGGACGACTCCTATAATTCACCCCTCCACTTT	CASSGRDDSYNSPLHF
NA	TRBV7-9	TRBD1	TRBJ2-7	TGTGCCAGCAGCTTAGTAGGGACAGGCTACGAGCAGTACTTC	CASSLVGTGYEQYF
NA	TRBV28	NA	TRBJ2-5	TGTGCCAGCAGCCTACAGGGTGCGCCCCAGGAGACCCAGTACTTC	CASSLQGAPQETQYF
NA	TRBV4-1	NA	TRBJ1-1	TGCGCCAGCAGCCAAGAATCCCAGGGGATTAGGGCTGAAGCTTTCTTT	CASSQESQGIRAEAFF
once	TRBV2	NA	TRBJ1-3	TGTGCCAGCAGCGTCGGGGACACCATATATTTT	CASSVGDTIYF
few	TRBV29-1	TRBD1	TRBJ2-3	TGCAGCGTTGAAGGGACAGGGGGACGTTCGGGTCCCACAGATACGCAGTATTTT	CSVEGTGGRSGPTDTQYF
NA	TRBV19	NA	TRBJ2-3	TGTGCCAGTAGTATTCGGCCTAGCGAGAATACGCAGTATTTT	CASSIRPSENTQYF
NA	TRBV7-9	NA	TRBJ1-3	TGTGCCAGCAGCTTATCCAGGGCATCTGGAAACACCATATATTTT	CASSLSRASGNTIYF
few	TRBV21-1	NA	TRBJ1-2	TGTGCCAGCAGCAACCGTGGCAGGGCGGAGGGCTACACCTTC	CASSNRGRAEGYTF
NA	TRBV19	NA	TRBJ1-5	TGTGCCAGTAGTAGCGGACAGAGACTTAGCAATCAGCCCCAGCATTTT	CASSSGQRLSNQPQHF
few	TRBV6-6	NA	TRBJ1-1	TGTGCCAGCAGTTACGGGGACAAGAACACTGAAGCTTTCTTT	CASSYGDKNTEAFF
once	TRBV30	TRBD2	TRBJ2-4	TGTGCCTGGAGTGTTAATGGCGGGGGGGGCCCCGGGTTGGCCAAAAACATTCAGTACTTC	CAWSVNGGGGPGLAKNIQYF
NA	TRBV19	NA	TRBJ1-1	TGTGCCAGTAGTATTGTCGGCAGGGAGAACACTGAAGCTTTCTTT	CASSIVGRENTEAFF
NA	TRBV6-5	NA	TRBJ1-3	TGTGCCAGCAGTTGGGGCTTGAGCTCTGGAAACACCATATATTTT	CASSWGLSSGNTIYF
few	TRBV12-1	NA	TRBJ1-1	TGTGCCAGCAGCTCACCTCCGGGACAGGGAAGAGGAGTAGGCACTGAAGCTTTCTTT	CASSSPPGQGRGVGTEAFF
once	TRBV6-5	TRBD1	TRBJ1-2	TGTGCCAGCACCCAGAATCAGGGGGCATACTATGGCTACACCTTC	CASTQNQGAYYGYTF
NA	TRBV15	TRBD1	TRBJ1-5	TGTGCCACCAGCAGCGACAGGGTAGGTCAGCCCCAGCATTTT	CATSSDRVGQPQHF
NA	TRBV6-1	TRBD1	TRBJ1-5	TGTGCCAGCAGCGAACTGACAGGGTCTAATCAGCCCCAGCATTTT	CASSELTGSNQPQHF
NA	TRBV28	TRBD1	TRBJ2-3	TGTGCCAGCAGGGACGGACAGGGGGCGAAAGATACGCAGTATTTT	CASRDGQGAKDTQYF
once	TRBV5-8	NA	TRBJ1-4	TGTGCCAGCAGCCTACTTACTAATGAAAAACTGTTTTTT	CASSLLTNEKLFF
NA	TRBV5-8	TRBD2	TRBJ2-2	TGTGCCAGCAGCTGGGGTCGGGGGGGATTAGGCGGGGAGCTGTTTTTT	CASSWGRGGLGGELFF
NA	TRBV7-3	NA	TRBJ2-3	TGTGCCAGCAGCCGTCTAGCGACCCGCACAGATACGCAGTATTTT	CASSRLATRTDTQYF
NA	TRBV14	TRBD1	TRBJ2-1	TGTGCCAGCAGCCAATTCTCCGGGACAGGGTTTAATGAGCAGTTCTTC	CASSQFSGTGFNEQFF
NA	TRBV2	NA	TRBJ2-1	TGTGCCAGCAGTGGTCAGGGCAGGGTATACAATGAGCAGTTCTTC	CASSGQGRVYNEQFF
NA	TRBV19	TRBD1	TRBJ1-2	TGTGCCAGCGCCGAACAGGGGCCTCGGGGCTACACCTTC	CASAEQGPRGYTF
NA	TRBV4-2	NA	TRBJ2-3	TGTGCCAGCAGCCAAGAATGGGACTCACCGGGGACAGATACGCAGTATTTT	CASSQEWDSPGTDTQYF
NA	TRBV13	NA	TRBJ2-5	TGTGCCAGCAGCTTAGGTTCCAGGGACCAAGAGACCCAGTACTTC	CASSLGSRDQETQYF
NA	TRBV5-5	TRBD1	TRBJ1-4	TGTGCCAGCAGCTGGGGTCGTTCAGGGGGTAATGAAAAACTGTTTTTT	CASSWGRSGGNEKLFF
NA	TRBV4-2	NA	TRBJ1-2	TGTGCCAGCAGCCAAACTGACAGGCAAACGTCTAACTATGGCTACACCTTC	CASSQTDRQTSNYGYTF